This T cell receptor (beta chain) was sequenced during a study of blood T cell repertoires in COVID-19. Turning to the study itself: The analysed material was cDNA or gDNA that came from T cells, B-cell-depleted T cells, or PBMCs.

The CDR3 loop spans 14 amino acids. Germline V gene lookup returns CDR1 MNHEY and CDR2 SVGAGI. The J segment lost 5 bases and the V segment lost 6 bases, leaving 9 bases of the junction unmatched. Using immunoSEQ multiplex PCR, the repertoire was profiled, and TCRdb retains in-frame clones only, with some absent. The repertoire holds roughly 210,000 clones, with under 90% as singletons. Sequencing was performed on peripheral blood. The source of this sequence is a woman older than 75 with COVID-19, enrolled during active disease. The genes are TRBV6-5 and TRBJ2-5; 7 nucleotides match TRBD1. The CDR3 loop reads CASRPLGGPETQYF. In DNA form, the CDR3 reads TGTGCCAGCAGGCCTTTAGGGGGCCCGGAGACCCAGTACTTC.